This TCR beta chain was identified during a study of human T cells and chemical hapten exposure. CDR1 and CDR2 (germline): MDHEN, SYDVKM. The CDR3 is 12 amino acids. The V end lost 10 bases, the J end lost 3 bases, and 13 bases lay between the germline ends. General study findings and limits: With regard to DPC sensitization, TCRs above 1 in 1000 frequency did not change.

Unique molecular identifiers were affixed to discrete cDNA molecules within the library. TCRdb analysed the RACE reads with MiXCR anew, one entry per CDR3 protein. The data contain 250,000 or so distinct CDR3 sequences, roughly 7.4% of them singletons. As for time point: pre-sensitization, week 0. Treatment here: therapeutic diphenylcyclopropenone sensitization with weekly scalp DPC. This clonotype was detected ten times or more. Its cognate antigen is unknown. The sequencing here drew on whole blood, taken in connection with sensitization to the hapten diphenylcyclopropenone (DPC). The clonotype originates from a young man with alopecia areata. Some clones in this sample may be carry-over from other donors' samples. This rearrangement joins TRBV28 to TRBJ2-7; D might be TRBD1 or TRBD2, each matching 5 bases. CDR3 nucleotide sequence: TGTGCCACTCTGGGACCCGTCTACGAGCAGTACTTC. This gives the protein CATLGPVYEQYF. Together with reference TRBV28 and TRBJ2-7, the CDR3 gives the full variable domain: DVKVTQSSRYLVKRTGEKVFLECVQDMDHENMFWYRQDPGLGLRLIYFSYDVKMKEKGDIPEGYSVSREKKERFSLILESASTNQTSMYLCATLGPVYEQYFGPGTRLTVT.